The text below deals with one T cell receptor beta chain. Only one count was recorded for this clone. The antigen it binds to is not known. Base quality data are lacking; no much larger clone is found one base away. TCRbeta CDR3 regions were amplified from genomic DNA using the immunoSEQ Assay, a bias-controlled multiplex PCR. The paper's processing steps were these. The number of nucleated cells in each sample was estimated from the amplification of reference gene primers within the assay. To quantify the absolute abundance of each unique TCRbeta CDR3 rearrangement, sequence reads were collapsed and filtered. For each sample, productive Simpson clonality was calculated by taking the square root of Simpson's diversity index across productive rearrangements. TCRdb limited this immuneACCESS table to in-frame rearrangements with V and J called. A share of clones is missing; checked studies link under half to unresolved V genes, and the rest is unexplained. V, J and clone size reflect that table, while D and trimming were determined from the DNA. For this sample the table gives under 100,000 clones, of which around 82% were detected only once. The top ten clonotypes cover 36% of the sample.

One collaborating source in Seattle enrolled patients while the patients were actively infected and followed the patients over time throughout the course of disease. Each collaborating institution followed its own protocols to collect whole blood in K2EDTA tubes. For TCRbeta analysis, collaborators shipped samples in one of three forms: frozen whole blood, isolated PBMCs, or DNA extracted from either of those sample types. The data derive from a study of blood T cell repertoires in COVID-19 (dated by TCRdb to about 2020). About the full investigation: Collaborator samples came from the United States, Italy and Spain and covered acute and convalescent phases of COVID-19. The repertoires were released in a freely available public database meant as a resource for research on the immune response to SARS-CoV-2. Nearly every sample came with metadata listing a de-identified subject ID, COVID-19 status, age in years and sex. The material from the prospective study consisted of cDNA or gDNA derived from T cells, B-cell-depleted T cells, or PBMCs. The dataset comprised deeply sampled blood TCRbeta repertoires from subjects exposed to, actively infected with, or recovered from COVID-19. Samples came from the ongoing ImmuneRACE study (first 160 participants) plus 1,254 subjects from 6 global collaborators. HLA class I and class II types, where available, came from metadata supplied by the sample provider rather than from assay-based typing. Beyond this particular receptor, the publication reports: Clinical and demographic metadata were provided uncurated, with the amount varying by source and participant.

The junction shows trimming of 4 bases on V and 2 bases on J, plus 14 bases between the germline ends. CDR1 and CDR2, looked up from the germline V gene, are MNHEY and SVGAGI. Reading from cysteine to phenylalanine, the CDR3 counts 15 amino acids. Kept here is only the CDR3 DNA, which spans 45 bases and is read in frame from base 1. This TCR was recovered from a man aged 60-69 years with COVID-19, enrolled during active disease. The sequenced sample consisted of peripheral blood. The chain was built from TRBV6-5 and TRBJ1-2; TRBD1 is perhaps the D gene, given 5 matching bases. The DNA sequence reads TGTGCCAGCAGTTCCCAGGGATTATTCAACTATGGCTACACCTTC. Its translation is CASSSQGLFNYGYTF.